A single sample is the source of the 11 T cell receptor beta chains below, sequenced in a study of T cells in Graves' hyperthyroidism and ophthalmopathy. Amplification of TCR beta CDR3 regions used RNA as the template. During a first-round RT-PCR of the TCR CDR3, the HTBI primer set was used. TCRdb reprocessed the multiplex PCR reads via MiXCR and lists one record per CDR3 protein. The sample contains around 420,000 distinct CDR3 sequences, roughly 13% of which appear only once. Sequencing input: blood. Every receptor here comes from a woman younger than 30 with Graves' hyperthyroidism.

In its sample, this clonotype was seen many times. The gene calls are TRBV2 and TRBJ1-2; no clear D. Trimming left V 4 bases short and J 2 bases short, with 8 bases between. The CDR3 has 13 residues. Looked up from germline, CDR1 is SNHLY and CDR2 is FYNNEI. The CDR3: CASSGGQNYGYTF. CDR3 nucleotides: TGTGCCAGCAGTGGCGGGCAGAACTATGGCTACACCTTC.

This clonotype has ten or more counts. The rearrangement links TRBV27 to TRBJ2-7; D possibly uses TRBD1 or TRBD2 (5 bases each). V lost 8 bases to trimming and J lost 3 bases, with 17 bases between them. CDR1 and CDR2 from the germline V gene are MNHEY and SMNVEV (reference sequence). The CDR3 totals 14 residues. The CDR3 here is CASGDRGRVYEQYF. CDR3 nucleotide sequence: TGTGCCAGCGGAGATCGGGGCAGGGTCTACGAGCAGTACTTC.

The rearrangement joins TRBV6-1 to TRBJ2-7; 7 bases map to TRBD2. Germline V gene sequence: CDR1 MNHNS, CDR2 SASEGT. After removal of 5 bases from V and 5 bases from J, the junction contained 3 bases not matched to a gene. This CDR3 spans 12 amino acids. The CDR3 coding sequence is TGTGCCAGCAGTAAGGGAGGGAACGAGCAGTACTTC. Protein product: CASSKGGNEQYF.

This clonotype came up many times. The V call is TRBV2, the J call TRBJ2-3, with TRBD2 identical over 14 bases. V shed 5 bases and J 7 bases; nucleotides not matched to a gene: 8. The CDR3 spans 16 residues. The germline gives CDR1 SNHLY, CDR2 FYNNEI. This CDR3 reads CASSSTSGRAVNTQYF. The CDR3 region has the DNA TGTGCCAGCAGTTCGACTAGCGGGAGGGCCGTGAATACGCAGTATTTT. Together with reference TRBV2 and TRBJ2-3, the CDR3 gives the full variable domain: EPEVTQTPSHQVTQMGQEVILRCVPISNHLYFYWYRQILGQKVEFLVSFYNNEISEKSEIFDDQFSVERPDGSNFTLKIRSTKLEDSAMYFCASSSTSGRAVNTQYFGPGTRLTVL.

This clonotype was picked up many times. This chain joins TRBV7-2 and TRBJ2-7; TRBD1 aligns across 9 bases. The trim removed 3 bases at V and 4 bases at J, leaving 10 bases unmatched. Germline V CDR1 and CDR2: SGHTA, FQGNSA. This CDR3 is built from 16 residues. CDR3 in amino acids: CASSLNRGRDGYEQYF. In nucleotides, the CDR3 is TGTGCCAGCAGCTTGAACAGGGGGCGCGACGGGTACGAGCAGTACTTC.

This clonotype has a single count. Possible read error: a much larger clone is one base away. The chain combines TRBV20-1 with TRBJ2-1, with D maybe TRBD1 (5 bases). The J call is doubtful: the DNA matches TRBJ2-7 better. In germline, CDR1 is DFQATT, CDR2 SNEGSKA (reference sequence). The CDR3 sequence is 14 residues long. The CDR3 reads CSARGGGSYNEQYF. CDR3 nucleotide sequence: TGCAGTGCTAGAGGGGGCGGCTCCTACAATGAGCAGTACTTC.

The sample holds a few counts of this clonotype. The chain recombines TRBV19 with TRBJ2-1, with D uncertain. There are 15 residues in the CDR3. In germline, CDR1 is LNHDA, CDR2 SQIVND (reference sequence). V was trimmed by 3 bases and J by 2 bases, leaving 11 bases between them. The DNA of the CDR3 is TGTGCCAGTAGTATCTACAAAGCGACCTACAATGAGCAGTTCTTC. This gives the protein CASSIYKATYNEQFF.

This clonotype was recorded a few times. The genes are TRBV28 and TRBJ2-7; D ambiguous. The CDR3 length is 12 residues. V lost 8 bases to trimming and J lost 5 bases, with 13 bases between them. Germline CDR1 and CDR2: MDHEN and SYDVKM. The CDR3 DNA reads as TGTGCCAGCGCGACATCTACCAACGAGCAGTACTTC. Protein: CASATSTNEQYF.

This clonotype was counted ten times or more. This rearrangement joins TRBV30 to TRBJ1-1; D is unresolved. The CDR3 consists of 12 residues. With 0 bases removed from V and 6 bases from J, the gap between germline ends came to 8 bases. CDR1 and CDR2 from the germline V gene are GTSNPN and SVGIG (reference sequence). CDR3 coding DNA: TGTGCCTGGAGTGTAACCCCGGCTGAAGCTTTCTTT. Amino acids: CAWSVTPAEAFF.

This clonotype has a count of ten or more. The chain is built from TRBV6-1 and TRBJ1-1, with TRBD1 identical over 8 bases. This CDR3 spans 16 amino acids. J lost 0 bases, V lost 5 bases, and 8 bases had no gene match. Germline V gives CDR1 MNHNS, CDR2 SASEGT. CDR3 residues: CASSNADRVLNTEAFF. The CDR3 region has the DNA TGTGCCAGCAGTAACGCGGACAGGGTCCTGAACACTGAAGCTTTCTTT.

This clonotype has a handful of counts. The gene calls are TRBV7-9 and TRBJ1-2; a possible D gene is TRBD1 (5 bases). The CDR3 is 16 amino acids. The germline CDR1 and CDR2 sequences are SEHNR and FQNEAQ (reference sequence). V dropped 5 bases and J dropped 6 bases, with 22 bases sitting between them. Written as DNA, the CDR3 is TGTGCCAGCAGCCTCTACGTCGGGACCCCCTCCGATGGCTACACCTTC. This sequence encodes CASSLYVGTPSDGYTF.